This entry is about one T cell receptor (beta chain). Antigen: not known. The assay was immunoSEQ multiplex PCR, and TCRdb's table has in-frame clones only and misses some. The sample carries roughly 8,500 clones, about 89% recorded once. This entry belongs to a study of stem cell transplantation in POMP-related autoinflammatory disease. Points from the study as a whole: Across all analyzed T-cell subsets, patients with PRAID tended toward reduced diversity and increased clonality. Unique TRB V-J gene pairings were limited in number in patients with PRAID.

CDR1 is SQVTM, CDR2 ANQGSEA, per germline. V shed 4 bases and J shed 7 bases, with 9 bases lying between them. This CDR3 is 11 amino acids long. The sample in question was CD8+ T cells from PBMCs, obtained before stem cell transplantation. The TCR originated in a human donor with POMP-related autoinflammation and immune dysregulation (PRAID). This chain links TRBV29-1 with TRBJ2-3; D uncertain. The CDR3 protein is CSVAPSHTQYF. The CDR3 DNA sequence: TGCAGCGTTGCCCCCTCCCATACGCAGTATTTT.